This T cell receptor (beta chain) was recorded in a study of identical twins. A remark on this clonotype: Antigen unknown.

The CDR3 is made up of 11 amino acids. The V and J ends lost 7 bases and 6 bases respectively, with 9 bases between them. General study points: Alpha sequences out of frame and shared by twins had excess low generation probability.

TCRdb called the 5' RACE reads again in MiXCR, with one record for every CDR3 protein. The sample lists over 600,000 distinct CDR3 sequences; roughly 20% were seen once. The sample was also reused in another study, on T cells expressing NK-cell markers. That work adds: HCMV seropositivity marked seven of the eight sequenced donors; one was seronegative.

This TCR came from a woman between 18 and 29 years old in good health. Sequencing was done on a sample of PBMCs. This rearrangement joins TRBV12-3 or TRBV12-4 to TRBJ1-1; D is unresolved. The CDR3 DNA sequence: TGTGCCAGCAAAGGATATTCTGAAGCTTTCTTT. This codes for CASKGYSEAFF.